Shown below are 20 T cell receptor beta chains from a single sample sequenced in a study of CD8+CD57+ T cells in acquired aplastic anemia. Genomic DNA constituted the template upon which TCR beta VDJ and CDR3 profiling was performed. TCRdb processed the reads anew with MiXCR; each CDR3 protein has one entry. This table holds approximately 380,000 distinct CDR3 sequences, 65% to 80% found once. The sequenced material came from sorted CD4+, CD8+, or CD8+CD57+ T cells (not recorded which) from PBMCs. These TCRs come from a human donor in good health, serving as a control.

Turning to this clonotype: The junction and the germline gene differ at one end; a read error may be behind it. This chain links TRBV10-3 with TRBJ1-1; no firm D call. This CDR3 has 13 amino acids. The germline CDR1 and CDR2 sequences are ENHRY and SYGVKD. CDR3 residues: CASSPHQNTEAFF. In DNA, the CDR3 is TGTGCCAGCAGTCCCCACCAGAACACTGAAGCTTTCTTT.

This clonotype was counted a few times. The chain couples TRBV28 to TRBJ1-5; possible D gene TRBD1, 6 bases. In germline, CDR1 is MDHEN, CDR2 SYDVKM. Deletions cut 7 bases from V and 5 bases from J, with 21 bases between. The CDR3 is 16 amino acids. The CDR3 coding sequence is TGTGCCAGCATCCCCGGAGGGGGGGGAGGATATCAGCCCCAGCATTTT. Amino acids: CASIPGGGGGYQPQHF. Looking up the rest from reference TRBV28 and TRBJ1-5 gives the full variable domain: DVKVTQSSRYLVKRTGEKVFLECVQDMDHENMFWYRQDPGLGLRLIYFSYDVKMKEKGDIPEGYSVSREKKERFSLILESASTNQTSMYLCASIPGGGGGYQPQHFGDGTRLSIL.

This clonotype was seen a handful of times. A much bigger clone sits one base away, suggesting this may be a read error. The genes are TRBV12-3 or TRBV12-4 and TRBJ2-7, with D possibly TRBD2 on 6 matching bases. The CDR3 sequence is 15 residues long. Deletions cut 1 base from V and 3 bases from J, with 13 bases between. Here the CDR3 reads CASSLGGGSIYEQYF. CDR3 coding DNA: TGTGCCAGCAGTTTAGGCGGAGGGAGTATCTACGAGCAGTACTTC.

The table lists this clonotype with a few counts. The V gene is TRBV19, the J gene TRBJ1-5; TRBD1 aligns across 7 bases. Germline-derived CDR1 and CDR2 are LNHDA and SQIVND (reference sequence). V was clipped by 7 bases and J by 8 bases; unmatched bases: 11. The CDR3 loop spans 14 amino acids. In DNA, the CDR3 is TGTGCCAGTATAAGAACAGGGGTGTTGGAGCCCCAGCATTTT. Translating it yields CASIRTGVLEPQHF. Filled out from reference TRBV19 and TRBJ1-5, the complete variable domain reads DGGITQSPKYLFRKEGQNVTLSCEQNLNHDAMYWYRQDPGQGLRLIYYSQIVNDFQKGDIAEGYSVSREKKESFPLTVTSAQKNPTAFYLCASIRTGVLEPQHFGDGTRLSIL.

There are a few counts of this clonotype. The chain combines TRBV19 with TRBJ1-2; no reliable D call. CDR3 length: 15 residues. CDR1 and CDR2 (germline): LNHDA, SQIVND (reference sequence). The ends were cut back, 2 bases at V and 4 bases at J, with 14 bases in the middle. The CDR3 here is CASSILQSEIYGYTF. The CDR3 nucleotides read TGTGCCAGTAGTATACTTCAATCAGAAATCTATGGCTACACCTTC. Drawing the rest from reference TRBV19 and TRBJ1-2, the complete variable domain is DGGITQSPKYLFRKEGQNVTLSCEQNLNHDAMYWYRQDPGQGLRLIYYSQIVNDFQKGDIAEGYSVSREKKESFPLTVTSAQKNPTAFYLCASSILQSEIYGYTFGSGTRLTVV.

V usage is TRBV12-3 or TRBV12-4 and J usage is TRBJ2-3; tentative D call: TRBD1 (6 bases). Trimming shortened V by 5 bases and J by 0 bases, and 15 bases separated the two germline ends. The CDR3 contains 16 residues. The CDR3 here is CASSPYRAHSTDTQYF. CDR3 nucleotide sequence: TGTGCCAGCAGTCCGTACAGGGCTCATAGCACAGATACGCAGTATTTT.

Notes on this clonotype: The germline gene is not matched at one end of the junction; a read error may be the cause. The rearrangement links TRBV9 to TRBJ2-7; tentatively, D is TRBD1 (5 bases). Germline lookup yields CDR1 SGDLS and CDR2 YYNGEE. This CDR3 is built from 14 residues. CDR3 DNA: TGCGCCAGCAGTGATGGTGCAGGGTCCTACGAGCAGTACTTC. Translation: CASSDGAGSYEQYF.

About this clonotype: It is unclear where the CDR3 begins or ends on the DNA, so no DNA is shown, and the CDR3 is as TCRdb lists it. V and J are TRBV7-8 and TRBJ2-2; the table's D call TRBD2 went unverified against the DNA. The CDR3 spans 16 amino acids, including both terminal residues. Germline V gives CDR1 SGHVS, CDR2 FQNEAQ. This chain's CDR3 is CASRPCNSPLHFGLFF.

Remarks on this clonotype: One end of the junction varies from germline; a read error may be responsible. The CDR3 is CASSQNELLF. CDR3 sequence (DNA): TGTGCCAGCAGCCAAAATGAGCTACTCTTC. The rearrangement joins TRBV2 to TRBJ2-1; no definite D call. Germline CDR1 is SNHLY and CDR2 is FYNNEI. CDR3 length equals 10 residues.

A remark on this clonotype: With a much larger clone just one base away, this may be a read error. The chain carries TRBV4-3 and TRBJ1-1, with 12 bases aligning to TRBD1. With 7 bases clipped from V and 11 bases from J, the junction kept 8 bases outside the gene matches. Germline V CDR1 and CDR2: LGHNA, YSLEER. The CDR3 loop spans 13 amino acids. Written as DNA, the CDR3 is TGCGCCAGCAACTTGGGGGACAGGGGGCCGGCTTTCTTT. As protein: CASNLGDRGPAFF.

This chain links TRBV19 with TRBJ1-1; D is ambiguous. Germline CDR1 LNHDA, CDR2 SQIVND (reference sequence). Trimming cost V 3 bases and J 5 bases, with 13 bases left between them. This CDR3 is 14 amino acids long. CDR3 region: CASSIVGLRTEAFF. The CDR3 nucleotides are TGTGCCAGTAGTATCGTTGGGTTACGAACTGAAGCTTTCTTT.

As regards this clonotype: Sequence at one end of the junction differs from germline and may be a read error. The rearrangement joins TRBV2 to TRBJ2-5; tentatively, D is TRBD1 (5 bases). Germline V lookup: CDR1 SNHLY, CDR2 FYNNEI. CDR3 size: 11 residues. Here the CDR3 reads CASSVIQAQYF. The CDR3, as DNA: TGTGCCAGCAGCGTGATACAGGCCCAGTATTTC.

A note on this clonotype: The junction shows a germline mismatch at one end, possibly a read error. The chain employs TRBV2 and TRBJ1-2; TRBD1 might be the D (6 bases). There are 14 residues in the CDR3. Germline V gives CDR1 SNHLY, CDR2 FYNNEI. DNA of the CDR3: TGTGCCAGCAGCTGTGACAGGTCCGCGGATCGCTACAACTTC. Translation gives CASSCDRSADRYNF. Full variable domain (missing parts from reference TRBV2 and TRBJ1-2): EPEVTQTPSHQVTQMGQEVILRCVPISNHLYFYWYRQILGQKVEFLVSFYNNEISEKSEIFDDQFSVERPDGSNFTLKIRSTKLEDSAMYFCASSCDRSADRYNFGSGTRLTVV.

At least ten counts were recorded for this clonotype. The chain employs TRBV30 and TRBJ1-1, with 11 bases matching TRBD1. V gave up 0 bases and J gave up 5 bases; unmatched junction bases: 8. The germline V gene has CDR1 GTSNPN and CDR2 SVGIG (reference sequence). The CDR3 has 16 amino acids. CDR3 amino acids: CAWSVWDRGVGTEAFF. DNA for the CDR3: TGTGCCTGGAGTGTCTGGGACAGGGGGGTAGGAACTGAAGCTTTCTTT.

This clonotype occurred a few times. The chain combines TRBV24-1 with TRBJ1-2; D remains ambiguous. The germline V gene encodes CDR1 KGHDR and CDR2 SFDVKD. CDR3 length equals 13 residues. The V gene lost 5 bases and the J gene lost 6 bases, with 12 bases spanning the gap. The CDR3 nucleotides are TGTGCCACCAGTGTCTCGGACCGGGATGGCTACACCTTC. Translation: CATSVSDRDGYTF.

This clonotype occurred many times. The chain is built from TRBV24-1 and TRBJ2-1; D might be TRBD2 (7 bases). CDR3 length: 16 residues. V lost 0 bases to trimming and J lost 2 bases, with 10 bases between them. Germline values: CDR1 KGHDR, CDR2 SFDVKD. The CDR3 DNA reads TGTGCCACCAGTGATTTGAGAGGGGGGGCCTACAATGAGCAGTTCTTC. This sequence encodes CATSDLRGGAYNEQFF.

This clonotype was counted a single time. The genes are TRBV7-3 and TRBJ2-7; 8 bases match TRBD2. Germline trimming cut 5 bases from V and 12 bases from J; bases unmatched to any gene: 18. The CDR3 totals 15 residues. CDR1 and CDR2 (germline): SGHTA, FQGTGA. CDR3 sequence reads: CASSAGLGISEERYF. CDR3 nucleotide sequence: TGTGCCAGCAGCGCGGGACTAGGAATATCCGAAGAGAGGTACTTC.

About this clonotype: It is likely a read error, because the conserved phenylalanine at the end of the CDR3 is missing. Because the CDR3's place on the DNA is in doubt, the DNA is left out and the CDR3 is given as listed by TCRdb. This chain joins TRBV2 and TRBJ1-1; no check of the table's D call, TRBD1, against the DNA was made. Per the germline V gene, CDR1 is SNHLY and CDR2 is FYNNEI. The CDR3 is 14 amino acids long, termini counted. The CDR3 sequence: CASSGAGVNTDAFC.

The CDR3, as DNA: TGTGCCAGCAGCTTAGCGTGGGGCGGCGAGGGGCAAAGGTACGAGCAGTACTTC. This codes for CASSLAWGGEGQRYEQYF. The chain employs TRBV7-3 and TRBJ2-7; D might be TRBD1 or TRBD2, each matching 5 bases. Between the trimmed V and J ends, which lost 2 bases and 4 bases, there was a span of 24 bases. This CDR3 contains 18 residues. CDR1 and CDR2 (germline): SGHTA, FQGTGA.

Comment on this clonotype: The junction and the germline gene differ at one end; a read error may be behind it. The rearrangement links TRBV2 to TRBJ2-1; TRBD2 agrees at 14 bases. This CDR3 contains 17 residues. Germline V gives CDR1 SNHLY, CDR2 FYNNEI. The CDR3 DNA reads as TGCGCCAGCAGTAACGGACTAGCGGGGGGTACCTACAATGAGCGGTTCTTC. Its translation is CASSNGLAGGTYNERFF. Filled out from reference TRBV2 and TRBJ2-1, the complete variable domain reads EPEVTQTPSHQVTQMGQEVILRCVPISNHLYFYWYRQILGQKVEFLVSFYNNEISEKSEIFDDQFSVERPDGSNFTLKIRSTKLEDSAMYFCASSNGLAGGTYNERFFGPGTRLTVL.